This T cell receptor (beta chain) was identified during a study of STAT5B mutations in CD4+ large granular lymphocyte leukemia. Trimming removed 2 bases from V and 10 bases from J, with 9 bases in between. Germline values: CDR1 ENHRY, CDR2 SYGVKD. The CDR3 covers 12 residues. Generated by immunoSEQ multiplex PCR, the TCRdb table keeps only in-frame clones and is missing some. The data hold roughly 30,000 clones, with roughly 76% observed a single time. Source material: CD4+ T cells from blood buffy coats. The clonotype was recovered from a human donor in good health. This chain joins TRBV10-3 and TRBJ2-1; D perhaps matches TRBD1 (5 bases). CDR3 coding DNA: TGTGCCATCAGTGAGGCTTCAGGGGAGCAGTTCTTC. Amino acid sequence: CAISEASGEQFF.